This T cell receptor beta chain derives from a study of T cell responses to AZD1222 COVID-19 vaccine. Study overall: Second-dose timings of about 4 or about 12 weeks were pooled.

In regard to this clone: Its specificity is not known.

CDR3 length: 13 residues. Per germline, CDR1 MNHEY and CDR2 SMNVEV (reference sequence). V lost 5 bases and J 7 bases, leaving 14 bases between the germline ends. Sequencing used immunoSEQ multiplex PCR; TCRdb keeps in-frame clones, though not all of them. The repertoire holds 75,000 to 100,000 clones, with more than 75% as singletons. Findings and caveats of the study: Across the whole spike, CD4 TCRs peaked at regions 160-218 and 743-854. The sample set comprised mostly white British donors with more females, and clonal diversity was possibly underestimated. It was only a handful of AZD1222 recipients who were seropositive at baseline.

The sequences come from peripheral blood, collected on day 0 of AZD1222 vaccination. The V call is TRBV27, the J call TRBJ1-1; no definite D call. The receptor was isolated from an adult in good health. The CDR3 reads CASSRPPGFEAFF. In nucleotides, the CDR3 is TGTGCCAGCAGTCGGCCTCCGGGTTTTGAAGCTTTCTTT.